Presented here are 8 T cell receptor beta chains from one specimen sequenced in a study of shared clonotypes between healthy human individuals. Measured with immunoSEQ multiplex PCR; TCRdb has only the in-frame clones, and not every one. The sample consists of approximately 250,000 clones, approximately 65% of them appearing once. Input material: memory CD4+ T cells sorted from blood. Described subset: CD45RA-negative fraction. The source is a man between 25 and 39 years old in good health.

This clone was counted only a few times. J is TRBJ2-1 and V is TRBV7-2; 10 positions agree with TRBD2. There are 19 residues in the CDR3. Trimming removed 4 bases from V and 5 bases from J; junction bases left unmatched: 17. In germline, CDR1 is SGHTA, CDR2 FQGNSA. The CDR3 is CASSSRGVLAGVIHNEQFF. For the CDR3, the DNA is TGTGCCAGCAGCTCCCGGGGGGTCCTAGCGGGAGTGATCCACAATGAGCAGTTCTTC.

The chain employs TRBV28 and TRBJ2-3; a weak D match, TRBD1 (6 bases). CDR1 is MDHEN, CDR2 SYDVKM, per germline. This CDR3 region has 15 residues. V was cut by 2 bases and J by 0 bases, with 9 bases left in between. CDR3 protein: CASSLVTGSTDTQYF. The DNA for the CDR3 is TGTGCCAGCAGTTTAGTAACAGGGAGCACAGATACGCAGTATTTT.

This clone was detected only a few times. The CDR3 here is CASSLAGVNTGELFF. CDR3 sequence (DNA): TGCGCCAGCAGCTTGGCTGGGGTGAACACCGGGGAGCTGTTTTTT. The genes are TRBV5-1 and TRBJ2-2, with D hard to call. CDR3 length: 15 amino acids. Deletions cut 0 bases from V and 1 base from J, with 7 bases between. CDR1 and CDR2 (germline): SGHRS, YFSETQ. The whole variable domain, remainder taken from reference TRBV5-1 and TRBJ2-2, is KAGVTQTPRYLIKTRGQQVTLSCSPISGHRSVSWYQQTPGQGLQFLFEYFSETQRNKGNFPGRFSGRQFSNSRSEMNVSTLELGDSALYLCASSLAGVNTGELFFGEGSRLTVL.

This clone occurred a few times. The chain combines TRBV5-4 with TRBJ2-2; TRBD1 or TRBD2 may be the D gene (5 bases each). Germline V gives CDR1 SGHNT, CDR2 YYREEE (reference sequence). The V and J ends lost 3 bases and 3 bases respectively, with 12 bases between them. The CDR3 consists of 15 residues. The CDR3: CASSWGFLDTGELFF. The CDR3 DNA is TGTGCCAGCAGCTGGGGGTTTCTGGACACCGGGGAGCTGTTTTTT. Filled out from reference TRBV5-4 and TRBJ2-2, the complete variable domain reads ETGVTQSPTHLIKTRGQQVTLRCSSQSGHNTVSWYQQALGQGPQFIFQYYREEENGRGNFPPRFSGLQFPNYSSELNVNALELDDSALYLCASSWGFLDTGELFFGEGSRLTVL.

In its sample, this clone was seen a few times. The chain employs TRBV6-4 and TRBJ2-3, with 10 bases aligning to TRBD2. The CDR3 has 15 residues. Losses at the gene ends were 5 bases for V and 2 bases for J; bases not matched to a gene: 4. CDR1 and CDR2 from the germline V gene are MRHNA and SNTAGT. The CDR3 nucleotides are TGTGCCAGCAGTCCCGGGACTAGCGACACAGATACGCAGTATTTT. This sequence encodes CASSPGTSDTDTQYF.

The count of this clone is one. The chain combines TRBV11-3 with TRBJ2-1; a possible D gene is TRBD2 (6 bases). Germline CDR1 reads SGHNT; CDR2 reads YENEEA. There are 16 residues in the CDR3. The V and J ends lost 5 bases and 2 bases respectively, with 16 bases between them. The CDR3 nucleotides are TGTGCCAGCAGCCCTCATCCGGGAGCCGCCTACAATGAGCAGTTCTTC. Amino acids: CASSPHPGAAYNEQFF.

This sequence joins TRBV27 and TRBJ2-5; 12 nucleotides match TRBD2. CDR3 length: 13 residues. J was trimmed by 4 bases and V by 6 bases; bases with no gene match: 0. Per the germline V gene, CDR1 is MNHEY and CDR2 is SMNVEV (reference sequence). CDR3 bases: TGTGCCAGCAGGACTAGCGGGAGAGAGACCCAGTACTTC. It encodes CASRTSGRETQYF.

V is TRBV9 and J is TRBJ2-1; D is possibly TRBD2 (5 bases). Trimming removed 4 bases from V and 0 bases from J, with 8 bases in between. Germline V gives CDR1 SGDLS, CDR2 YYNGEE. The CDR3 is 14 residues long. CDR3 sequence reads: CASSPGSSYNEQFF. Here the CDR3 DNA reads TGTGCCAGCAGCCCTGGGAGCTCCTACAATGAGCAGTTCTTC.